The present T cell receptor beta chain was sequenced within a study of T-cell memory formation after mild COVID-19. General study results and limits: Among clones contracting day 15 to 85, CD4/CD8 was balanced, whereas later expanders leaned CD4+. For contracting clones, CD4+ ones sat mainly in CM and EM, CD8+ in EMRA.

Between the trimmed V and J ends, which lost 0 bases and 1 base, there was a span of 15 bases. Germline CDR1 DFQATT, CDR2 SNEGSKA (reference sequence). There are 16 residues in the CDR3. This clonotype was detected a few times. Its cognate antigen is unknown. From 5'RACE with constant-segment primers came TCR alpha and TCR beta cDNA libraries that carried sample barcodes and UMIs. TCRdb reprocessed the 5' RACE reads with MiXCR, giving one entry per CDR3 protein. The table shows fewer than 700,000 distinct CDR3 sequences, with roughly 18% occurring only once. The source of this sequence is an adult woman who had mild COVID-19 (a few samples of this study predate the infection). Cell type and time point are not known. V usage is TRBV20-1 and J usage is TRBJ2-5; TRBD1 is a possible D gene (6 bases). The sequencing sample was made of PBMCs or a T cell subset sorted from them (not recorded which). In DNA form, the CDR3 reads TGCAGTGCTAGAGATGGGTCATGGGGGCTCCAAGAGACCCAGTACTTC. It codes for CSARDGSWGLQETQYF.